Each of the 29 T cell receptor beta chains below was sequenced from the same sample in a study of neurological immune-mediated disorders. TCRdb used MiXCR to reprocess the 5' RACE reads, holding one entry per CDR3 protein. The table includes approximately 66,000 distinct CDR3 sequences, about 3.4% detected once. Sequencing used PBMCs. The receptors derive from a man aged 40-50 years with multiple sclerosis.

In the case of this clonotype: Being one base from a much bigger clone, this may be a read error. The rearrangement uses TRBV18 and TRBJ1-2; D perhaps matches TRBD1 (5 bases). Trimming removed 2 bases from V and 7 bases from J, with 14 bases in between. The V gene's germline CDR1 is KGHSH and CDR2 LQKENI. CDR3 size: 14 residues. This CDR3 is CASSPGERDSGYTF. DNA for the CDR3: TGTGCCAGCTCACCAGGGGAGCGGGACTCTGGCTACACCTTC.

This clonotype was recorded many times. The rearrangement links TRBV7-9 to TRBJ2-3; D is unclear. This CDR3 is built from 16 residues. The germline gives CDR1 SEHNR, CDR2 FQNEAQ (reference sequence). With 0 bases removed from V and 3 bases from J, the gap between germline ends came to 13 bases. The CDR3 sequence: CASSLAPNPPTDTQYF. The CDR3 DNA follows: TGTGCCAGCAGCTTAGCGCCTAATCCTCCGACAGATACGCAGTATTTT.

This clonotype was picked up many times. The rearrangement joins TRBV4-1 to TRBJ1-1; tentative D call: TRBD1 (5 bases). Trimming shortened V by 4 bases and J by 4 bases, and 16 bases separated the two germline ends. The CDR3 is 15 amino acids. Germline CDR1 is MGHRA and CDR2 is YSYEKL. CDR3 in amino acids: CASSRDGTGFTEAFF. The CDR3 DNA reads TGCGCCAGCAGCCGCGATGGGACGGGATTCACTGAAGCTTTCTTT.

J is TRBJ2-7 and V is TRBV23-1, with D possibly TRBD1 on 5 matching bases. TRBV23-1 has ORF status, its function being uncertain. Trimming took 0 bases from V and 3 from J, leaving 9 bases between them. The CDR3 loop spans 14 amino acids. The chain's CDR3 is CASSQSPGYYEQYF. The DNA for the CDR3 is TGCGCCAGCAGTCAATCCCCAGGGTACTACGAGCAGTACTTC.

The table lists this clonotype with a few counts. V gene TRBV5-1 combines with J gene TRBJ2-2; D may correspond to TRBD1 or TRBD2 (5 bases each). Trimming shortened V by 3 bases and J by 3 bases, and 15 bases separated the two germline ends. The CDR3 spans 16 residues. The V gene's germline CDR1 is SGHRS and CDR2 YFSETQ. This CDR3 reads CASSSHAGTYTGELFF. The CDR3 nucleotides are TGCGCCAGCAGCTCCCATGCCGGGACCTACACCGGGGAGCTGTTTTTT.

This chain joins TRBV5-5 and TRBJ1-2; 9 nucleotides agree with TRBD1. This CDR3 spans 17 amino acids. Germline V gives CDR1 SGHKS, CDR2 YYEKEE (reference sequence). V gave up 4 bases and J gave up 1 base; unmatched junction bases: 11. The CDR3 protein is CASSLDRGAGFNYGYTF. CDR3 nucleotide sequence: TGTGCCAGCAGCCTGGACAGGGGCGCTGGTTTTAACTATGGCTACACCTTC.

This clonotype was detected many times. The DNA for the CDR3 is TGTGCCAGCAGACGAGCCCCCTACGAGCAGTACTTC. It yields the protein CASRRAPYEQYF. The chain carries TRBV6-5 and TRBJ2-7; D is uncertain. The CDR3 sequence is 12 residues long. Germline V gene data show CDR1 as MNHEY and CDR2 as SVGAGI. V lost 6 bases and J 2 bases, leaving 8 bases between the germline ends.

At least ten counts were recorded for this clonotype. CDR3 in amino acids: CASSLVAGGTDTQYF. DNA of the CDR3: TGTGCCAGCAGCTTAGTTGCGGGGGGGACAGATACGCAGTATTTT. V and J are TRBV7-9 and TRBJ2-3, with 9 nucleotides matching TRBD2. J was trimmed by 3 bases and V by 1 base; bases with no gene match: 2. The CDR3 is made up of 15 amino acids. CDR1 and CDR2 from the germline V gene are SEHNR and FQNEAQ (reference sequence). The entire variable domain, with the rest obtained from reference TRBV7-9 and TRBJ2-3, is as follows: DTGVSQNPRHKITKRGQNVTFRCDPISEHNRLYWYRQTLGQGPEFLTYFQNEAQLEKSRLLSDRFSAERPKGSFSTLEIQRTEQGDSAMYLCASSLVAGGTDTQYFGPGTRLTVL.

Many counts were recorded for this clonotype. The chain is built from TRBV5-5 and TRBJ2-2, with D unclear. From germline, CDR1 is SGHKS and CDR2 YYEKEE (reference sequence). This CDR3 contains 13 residues. The V end was cut by 3 bases, the J end by 4 bases, with 7 bases between. Written as DNA, the CDR3 is TGTGCCAGCAGCTCAGACACCACCGGGGAGCTGTTTTTT. Its protein is CASSSDTTGELFF.

This clonotype showed up many times. V usage is TRBV5-1 and J usage is TRBJ2-1; 7 nucleotides agree with TRBD1. The CDR3 covers 15 residues. V trimming: 0 bases; J trimming: 2 bases; junction bases outside the gene matches: 2. Germline CDR1 and CDR2: SGHRS and YFSETQ. CDR3 in amino acids: CASSLEGTAYNEQFF. The CDR3 region has the DNA TGCGCCAGCAGCTTGGAGGGGACAGCCTACAATGAGCAGTTCTTC.

This clonotype was recorded many times. The CDR3 protein is CSVSTMEPGDGETQYF. In DNA, the CDR3 is TGCAGCGTTTCAACCATGGAACCAGGCGACGGGGAGACCCAGTACTTC. The V call is TRBV29-1, the J call TRBJ2-5; D unclear. The V end lost 5 bases, the J end lost 5 bases, and 24 bases lay between the germline ends. The CDR3 contains 16 residues. Germline V gives CDR1 SQVTM, CDR2 ANQGSEA.

In this sample, this clonotype turned up many times. This rearrangement joins TRBV3-1 to TRBJ1-1; TRBD1 matches 7 bases. V dropped 3 bases and J dropped 4; count of bases not matched to a gene: 5. Per germline, CDR1 LGHDT and CDR2 YNNKEL (reference sequence). CDR3 size: 14 residues. The CDR3 region has the DNA TGTGCCAGCAGCCATCGACAGGGAGGCACTGAAGCTTTCTTT. This sequence encodes CASSHRQGGTEAFF.

Many counts were recorded for this clonotype. The chain is built from TRBV5-1 and TRBJ1-1; a weak D match, TRBD1 (5 bases). This CDR3 is 11 amino acids long. V was clipped by 5 bases and J by 6 bases, with 8 bases between them. Germline V CDR1 and CDR2: SGHRS, YFSETQ. The CDR3 bases are TGCGCCAGCAGTAGGGGCCCTGAAGCTTTCTTT. It is translated as CASSRGPEAFF.

This clonotype was seen repeatedly, ten times or more. The CDR3 here is CASSWGTGVRGPYEQYF. Written as DNA, the CDR3 is TGTGCCAGCAGTTGGGGGACAGGCGTCCGAGGACCCTACGAGCAGTACTTC. The chain combines TRBV12-3 or TRBV12-4 with TRBJ2-7, with 8 bases aligning to TRBD1. The junction had 13 bases not matched to a gene; V was cut back by 4 bases and J by 2 bases. The CDR3 runs to 17 residues.

In this sample, this clonotype turned up many times. The chain recombines TRBV10-3 with TRBJ2-3, with TRBD2 matching over 9 bases. The CDR3 extends over 18 amino acids. Germline CDR1 reads ENHRY; CDR2 reads SYGVKD. The junction had 13 bases not matched to a gene; V was cut back by 4 bases and J by 2 bases. This chain's CDR3 is CAISGQRGVAGDTDTQYF. As DNA, the CDR3 is TGTGCCATCAGTGGTCAACGCGGGGTAGCGGGAGACACAGATACGCAGTATTTT.

This clonotype has ten or more counts. This chain uses TRBV5-5 with TRBJ2-1, with D perhaps being TRBD1 or TRBD2 (5 bases each). Germline loops: CDR1 SGHKS, CDR2 YYEKEE (reference sequence). The CDR3 is 13 residues long. Trimming removed 4 bases from V and 6 bases from J, with 11 bases in between. The chain's CDR3 is CASSGTGPNEQFF. DNA for the CDR3: TGTGCCAGCAGCGGGACGGGGCCCAATGAGCAGTTCTTC.

This clonotype was seen ten or more times. The genes are TRBV11-2 and TRBJ2-3, with 8 bases identical to TRBD1. Germline V gene data show CDR1 as SGHAT and CDR2 as FQNNGV. The ends lost 5 bases at V and 8 bases at J; junction bases unmatched: 6. The CDR3 runs to 13 residues. Written as DNA, the CDR3 is TGTGCCAGCAGCCCACGCGACAGGGGTACGCAGTATTTT. Protein sequence: CASSPRDRGTQYF.

This clonotype was observed at least ten times. The V call is TRBV20-1, the J call TRBJ2-7; either TRBD1 or TRBD2 may fit D (6 bases each). This CDR3 is 13 amino acids long. CDR1 DFQATT and CDR2 SNEGSKA come from the germline V gene (reference sequence). The V end was cut by 6 bases, the J end by 0 bases, with 12 bases between. This CDR3 is CSAEGGGSYEQYF. The CDR3 DNA reads TGCAGTGCAGAAGGAGGGGGCTCCTACGAGCAGTACTTC.

This clonotype was seen ten or more times. The rearrangement uses TRBV20-1 and TRBJ1-1; tentative D call: TRBD1 (5 bases). CDR1 DFQATT and CDR2 SNEGSKA come from the germline V gene (reference sequence). There are 16 residues in the CDR3. V shed 6 bases and J shed 0 bases, with 20 bases lying between them. CDR3 DNA sequence: TGCAGTGCGGCGTCGGGGGGGAACCGAATGAACACTGAAGCTTTCTTT. Encoded protein: CSAASGGNRMNTEAFF.

This clonotype was found many times. J is TRBJ2-1 and V is TRBV10-3; 10 bases align to TRBD2. CDR3 size: 15 residues. The ends lost 2 bases at V and 4 bases at J; junction bases unmatched: 2. CDR1 ENHRY and CDR2 SYGVKD come from the germline V gene. The CDR3 is CAISESGGDYNEQFF. The CDR3 coding sequence is TGTGCCATCAGTGAGAGCGGGGGGGATTACAATGAGCAGTTCTTC.

In its sample, this clonotype was seen many times. The V call is TRBV7-6, the J call TRBJ1-3, with D hard to call. Germline CDR1 reads SGHVS; CDR2 reads FNYEAQ. The ends were cut back, 5 bases at V and 0 bases at J, with 14 bases in the middle. The CDR3 loop spans 16 amino acids. In DNA, the CDR3 is TGTGCCAGCAGCGCCCACCAGAAGAGCTCTGGAAACACCATATATTTT. Protein sequence: CASSAHQKSSGNTIYF.

Many counts were recorded for this clonotype. This chain joins TRBV12-3 or TRBV12-4 and TRBJ2-2, with a possible D match to TRBD1 (6 bases). The CDR3 consists of 13 residues. Between the trimmed V and J ends, which lost 8 bases and 1 base, there was a span of 8 bases. The chain's CDR3 is CASWTENTGELFF. CDR3 nucleotides: TGTGCCAGCTGGACAGAGAACACCGGGGAGCTGTTTTTT.

This clonotype has at least ten counts. This sequence joins TRBV18 and TRBJ1-5; the D gene is possibly TRBD1 (5 bases). V lost 3 bases and J lost 7, with 19 bases in between. This CDR3 spans 16 amino acids. Germline values: CDR1 KGHSH, CDR2 LQKENI. For the CDR3, the DNA is TGTGCCAGCTCACCCCAAGGATCCGGGACTAGGCAGCCCCAGCATTTT. Translating it yields CASSPQGSGTRQPQHF.

This clonotype was observed at least ten times. This chain joins TRBV5-6 and TRBJ2-7; 10 bases match TRBD2. Germline V lookup: CDR1 SGHDT, CDR2 YYEEEE. CDR3 length: 15 residues. Losses at the gene ends were 4 bases for V and 2 bases for J; bases not matched to a gene: 6. CDR3 nucleotide sequence: TGTGCCAGCAGCGGACTAGCGGAGGGCGCCTACGAGCAGTACTTC. Residues: CASSGLAEGAYEQYF.

This clonotype showed up many times. The chain uses TRBV10-2 and TRBJ1-6; D remains ambiguous. The CDR3 covers 12 residues. The germline V and J ends were trimmed by 6 bases and 7 bases, with 7 bases remaining between them. CDR1 is WSHSY, CDR2 SAAADI, per germline. CDR3 in amino acids: CASRNRNSPLHF. The CDR3 coding sequence is TGCGCCAGCAGAAACCGGAATTCACCCCTCCACTTT.

This clonotype was recorded many times. The chain links TRBV6-5 to TRBJ1-1, with 7 bases aligning to TRBD1. V shed 2 bases and J 1 base; nucleotides not matched to a gene: 7. The CDR3 has 16 residues. The germline V gene encodes CDR1 MNHEY and CDR2 SVGAGI. The CDR3 is CASSYEGAWGNTEAFF. In nucleotides, the CDR3 is TGTGCCAGCAGTTACGAGGGGGCGTGGGGGAACACTGAAGCTTTCTTT.

This clonotype was observed at least ten times. The chain has TRBV7-3 and TRBJ2-6; D gene ambiguous. Germline CDR1 SGHTA, CDR2 FQGTGA. This CDR3 has 14 residues. Trimming pared 3 bases from V and 0 bases from J, leaving 3 bases between. CDR3 sequence: CASSFSSGANVLTF. CDR3 DNA sequence: TGTGCCAGCAGCTTTTCCTCTGGGGCCAACGTCCTGACTTTC.

This clonotype was counted many times. The chain combines TRBV6-5 with TRBJ2-3; D perhaps matches TRBD2 (5 bases). Trimming took off 10 bases at V and 2 bases at J, with 13 bases between the two ends. Germline V lookup: CDR1 MNHEY, CDR2 SVGAGI. The length of the CDR3 is 13 residues. CDR3 amino acids: CATREENTDTQYF. CDR3 DNA: TGTGCCACCCGGGAAGAGAACACAGATACGCAGTATTTT.

This clonotype has ten or more counts. The genes are TRBV11-2 and TRBJ2-1; 11 nucleotides align to TRBD2. This CDR3 spans 16 amino acids. Germline V gene sequence: CDR1 SGHAT, CDR2 FQNNGV. V lost 4 bases, J lost 4 bases, and 6 bases stayed unmatched. This CDR3 reads CASSSLAGGPYNEQFF. In DNA, the CDR3 is TGTGCCAGCAGCTCTCTAGCGGGAGGACCTTACAATGAGCAGTTCTTC.